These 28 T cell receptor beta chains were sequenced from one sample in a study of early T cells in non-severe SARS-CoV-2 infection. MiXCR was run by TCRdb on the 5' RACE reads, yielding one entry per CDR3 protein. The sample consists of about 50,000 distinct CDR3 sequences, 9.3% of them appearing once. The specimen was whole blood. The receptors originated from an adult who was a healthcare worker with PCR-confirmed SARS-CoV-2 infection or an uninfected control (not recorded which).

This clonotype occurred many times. This chain's CDR3 is CASSLETEAQYF. Written as DNA, the CDR3 is TGCGCCAGCAGCTTGGAGACGGAGGCCCAGTACTTC. This sequence joins TRBV5-1 and TRBJ2-5; D is perhaps TRBD2 (5 bases). V was pared by 0 bases and J by 9 bases, with 9 bases between. Germline V CDR1 and CDR2: SGHRS, YFSETQ. This CDR3 comprises 12 residues.

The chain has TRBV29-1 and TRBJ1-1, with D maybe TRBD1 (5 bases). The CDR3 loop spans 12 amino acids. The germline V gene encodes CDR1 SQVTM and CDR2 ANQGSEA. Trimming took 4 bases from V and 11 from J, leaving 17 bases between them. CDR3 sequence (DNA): TGCAGCGTTGTCGGGGGATTCCCCCAGGCTTTCTTT. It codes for CSVVGGFPQAFF.

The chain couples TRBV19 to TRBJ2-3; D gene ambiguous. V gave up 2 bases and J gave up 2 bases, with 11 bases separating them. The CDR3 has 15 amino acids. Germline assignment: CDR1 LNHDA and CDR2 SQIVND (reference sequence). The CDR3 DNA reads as TGTGCCAGTAGTATAACCGGGCCAGCCACAGATACGCAGTATTTT. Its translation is CASSITGPATDTQYF.

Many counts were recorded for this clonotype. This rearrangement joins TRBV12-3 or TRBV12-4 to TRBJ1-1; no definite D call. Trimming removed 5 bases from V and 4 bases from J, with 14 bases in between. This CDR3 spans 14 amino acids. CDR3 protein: CASSTLARGTEAFF. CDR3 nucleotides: TGTGCCAGCAGTACTTTGGCACGCGGCACTGAAGCTTTCTTT.

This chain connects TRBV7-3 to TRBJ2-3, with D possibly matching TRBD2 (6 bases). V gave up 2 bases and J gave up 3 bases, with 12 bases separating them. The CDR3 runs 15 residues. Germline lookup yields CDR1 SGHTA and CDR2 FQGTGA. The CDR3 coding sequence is TGTGCCAGCAGCTTATGGCCGGGGGAGACAGATACGCAGTATTTT. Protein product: CASSLWPGETDTQYF. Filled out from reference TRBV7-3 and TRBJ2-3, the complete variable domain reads GAGVSQTPSNKVTEKGKYVELRCDPISGHTALYWYRQSLGQGPEFLIYFQGTGAADDSGLPNDRFFAVRPEGSVSTLKIQRTERGDSAVYLCASSLWPGETDTQYFGPGTRLTVL.

The CDR3 nucleotides read TGTGCCGGCCGGAGAGATGGCGATACGCAGTATTTT. Translated, it gives CAGRRDGDTQYF. J is TRBJ2-3 and V is TRBV10-3; no reliable D call. V was trimmed by 11 bases and J by 6 bases, leaving 15 bases between them. CDR1 ENHRY and CDR2 SYGVKD come from the germline V gene. The length of the CDR3 is 12 residues.

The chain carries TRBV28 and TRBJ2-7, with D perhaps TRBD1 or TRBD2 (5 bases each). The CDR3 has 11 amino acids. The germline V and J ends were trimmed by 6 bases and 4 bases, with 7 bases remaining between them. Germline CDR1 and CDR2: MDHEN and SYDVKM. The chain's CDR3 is CASRGVYEQYF. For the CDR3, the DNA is TGTGCCAGCAGGGGGGTGTACGAGCAGTACTTC.

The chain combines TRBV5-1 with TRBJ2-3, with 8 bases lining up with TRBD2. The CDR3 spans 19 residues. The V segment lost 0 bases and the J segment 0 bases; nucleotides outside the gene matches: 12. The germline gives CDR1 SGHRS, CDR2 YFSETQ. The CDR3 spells CASSLDGLGSGISTDTQYF. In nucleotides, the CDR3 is TGCGCCAGCAGCTTGGACGGATTGGGTAGCGGGATTAGCACAGATACGCAGTATTTT.

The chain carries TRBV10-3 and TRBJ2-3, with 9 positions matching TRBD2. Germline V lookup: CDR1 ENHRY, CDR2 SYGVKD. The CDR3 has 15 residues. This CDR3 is CDVRVAGEGTDTQYF. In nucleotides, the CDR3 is TGTGACGTTCGAGTAGCGGGAGAAGGCACAGATACGCAGTATTTT.

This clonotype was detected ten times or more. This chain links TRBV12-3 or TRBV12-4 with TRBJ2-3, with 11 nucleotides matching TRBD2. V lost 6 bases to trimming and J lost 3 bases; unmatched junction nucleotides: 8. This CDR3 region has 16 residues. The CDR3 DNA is TGTGCCAGCAGACCCGGGACTAGCGGTCCAACAGATACGCAGTATTTT. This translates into CASRPGTSGPTDTQYF.

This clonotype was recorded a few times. The CDR3 spells CASSPGQGESSYEQYF. The CDR3 region has the DNA TGTGCCAGCAGTCCAGGACAGGGGGAAAGCTCCTACGAGCAGTACTTC. The chain joins TRBV12-3 or TRBV12-4 to TRBJ2-7, with 10 positions matching TRBD1. The length of the CDR3 is 16 residues. V was clipped by 5 bases and J by 0 bases; unmatched bases: 7.

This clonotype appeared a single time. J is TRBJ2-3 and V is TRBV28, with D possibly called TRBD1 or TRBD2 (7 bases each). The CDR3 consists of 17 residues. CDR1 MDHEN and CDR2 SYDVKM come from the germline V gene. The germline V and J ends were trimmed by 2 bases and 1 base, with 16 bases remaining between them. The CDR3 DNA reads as TGTGCCAGCAGTTTAAACCCAGGGGGGAGGGGCACAGATACGCAGTATTTT. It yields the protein CASSLNPGGRGTDTQYF.

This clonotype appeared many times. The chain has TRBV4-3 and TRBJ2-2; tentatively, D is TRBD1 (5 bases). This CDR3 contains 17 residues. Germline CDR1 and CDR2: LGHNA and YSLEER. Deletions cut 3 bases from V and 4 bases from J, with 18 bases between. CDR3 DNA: TGCGCCAGCAGCCATCCTTCGGTGGGGCCGAGCACCGGGGAGCTGTTTTTT. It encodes CASSHPSVGPSTGELFF.

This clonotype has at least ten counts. CDR3 nucleotides: TGCGCCGTGCACACTGAAGCTTTCTTT. As protein: CAVHTEAFF. This chain joins TRBV10-1 and TRBJ1-1; D gene unclear. V was shortened by 11 bases and J by 3 bases, with 4 bases between the two germline ends. The germline V gene has CDR1 WNHNN and CDR2 SYGVQD (reference sequence). This CDR3 comprises 9 residues.

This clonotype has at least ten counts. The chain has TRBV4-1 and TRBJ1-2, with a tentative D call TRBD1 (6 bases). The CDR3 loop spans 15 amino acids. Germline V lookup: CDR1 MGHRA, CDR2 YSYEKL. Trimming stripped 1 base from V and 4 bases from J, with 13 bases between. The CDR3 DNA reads TGCGCCAGCAGCCAAGGTCGGACAGATCTCTATGGCTACACCTTC. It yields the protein CASSQGRTDLYGYTF.

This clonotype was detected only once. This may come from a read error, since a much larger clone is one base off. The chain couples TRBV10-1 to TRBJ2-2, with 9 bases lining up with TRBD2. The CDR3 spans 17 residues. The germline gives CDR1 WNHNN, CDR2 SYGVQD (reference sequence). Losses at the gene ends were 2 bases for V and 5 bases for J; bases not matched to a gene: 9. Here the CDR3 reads CASSEPRWREGTGELFF. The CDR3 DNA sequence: TGCGCCAGCAGTGAGCCCCGTTGGCGGGAGGGAACCGGGGAGCTGTTTTTT.

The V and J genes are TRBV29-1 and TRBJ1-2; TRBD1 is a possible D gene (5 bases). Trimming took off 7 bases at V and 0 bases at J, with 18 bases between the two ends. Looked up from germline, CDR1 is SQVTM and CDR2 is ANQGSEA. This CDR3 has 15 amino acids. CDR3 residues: CSATGGGRANYGYTF. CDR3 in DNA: TGCAGCGCGACGGGCGGCGGCAGGGCTAACTATGGCTACACCTTC.

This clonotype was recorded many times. The CDR3 bases are TGCGCCAGCAGCTTGACAGGGTCGGCGGCTAACTATGGCTACACCTTC. This encodes CASSLTGSAANYGYTF. The chain carries TRBV5-1 and TRBJ1-2; tentative D call: TRBD1 (6 bases). From germline, CDR1 is SGHRS and CDR2 YFSETQ. Deletions cut 1 base from V and 0 bases from J, with 13 bases between. CDR3 length: 16 residues.

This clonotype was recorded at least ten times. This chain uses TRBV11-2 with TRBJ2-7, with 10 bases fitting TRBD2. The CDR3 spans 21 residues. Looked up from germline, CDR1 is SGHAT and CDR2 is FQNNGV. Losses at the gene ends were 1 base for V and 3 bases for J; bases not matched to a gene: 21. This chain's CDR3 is CASSLGQFLPTSGYSDYEQYF. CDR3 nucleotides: TGTGCCAGCAGCTTAGGACAGTTTCTCCCGACTAGCGGGTACTCAGACTACGAGCAGTACTTC.

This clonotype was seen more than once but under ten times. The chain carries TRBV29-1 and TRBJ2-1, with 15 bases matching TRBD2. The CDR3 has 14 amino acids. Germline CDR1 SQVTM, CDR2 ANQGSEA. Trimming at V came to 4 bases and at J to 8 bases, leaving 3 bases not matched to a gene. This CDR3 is CSVGGLAGGYEQFF. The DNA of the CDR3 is TGCAGCGTTGGGGGACTAGCGGGAGGATATGAGCAGTTCTTC.

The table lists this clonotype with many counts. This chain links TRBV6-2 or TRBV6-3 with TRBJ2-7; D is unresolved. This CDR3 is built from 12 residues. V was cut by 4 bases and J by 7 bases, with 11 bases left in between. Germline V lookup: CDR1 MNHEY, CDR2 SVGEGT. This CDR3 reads CASSWASWEQYF. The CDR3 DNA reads TGTGCCAGCAGTTGGGCCTCATGGGAGCAGTACTTC.

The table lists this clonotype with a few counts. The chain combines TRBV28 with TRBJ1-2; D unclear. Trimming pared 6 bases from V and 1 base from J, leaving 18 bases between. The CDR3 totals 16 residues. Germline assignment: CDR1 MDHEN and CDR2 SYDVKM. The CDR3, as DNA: TGTGCCAGCAGGCCACTCCGACGGAATAATAACTATGGCTACACCTTC. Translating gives CASRPLRRNNNYGYTF.

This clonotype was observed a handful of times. CDR3 region: CASSQRGRGNEQFF. Here the CDR3 DNA reads TGTGCCAGCAGCCAAAGAGGGAGGGGCAATGAGCAGTTCTTC. The rearrangement uses TRBV3-1 and TRBJ2-1; 7 nucleotides align to TRBD2. Losses at the gene ends were 2 bases for V and 6 bases for J; bases not matched to a gene: 4. The CDR3 is 14 residues long. Germline V lookup: CDR1 LGHDT, CDR2 YNNKEL (reference sequence).

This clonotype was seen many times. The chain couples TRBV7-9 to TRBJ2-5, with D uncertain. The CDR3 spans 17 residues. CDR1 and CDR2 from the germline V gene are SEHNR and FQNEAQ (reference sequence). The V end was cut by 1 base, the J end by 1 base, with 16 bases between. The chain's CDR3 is CASSLGLSGSLQETQYF. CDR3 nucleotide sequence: TGTGCCAGCAGCTTAGGTCTTTCGGGCAGCCTCCAAGAGACCCAGTACTTC.

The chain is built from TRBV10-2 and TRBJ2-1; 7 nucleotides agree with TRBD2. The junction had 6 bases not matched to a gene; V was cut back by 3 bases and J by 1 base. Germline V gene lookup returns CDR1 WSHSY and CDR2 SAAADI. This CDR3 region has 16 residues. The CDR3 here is CASSEWGRGSYNEQFF. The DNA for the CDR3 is TGCGCCAGCAGTGAATGGGGGAGGGGATCCTACAATGAGCAGTTCTTC.

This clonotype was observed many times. Here the CDR3 reads CSARDASGNQGEQFF. The CDR3 DNA follows: TGCAGTGCTAGAGATGCTAGCGGGAATCAGGGTGAGCAGTTCTTC. This chain links TRBV20-1 with TRBJ2-1; 9 bases line up with TRBD2. This CDR3 spans 15 amino acids. With V trimmed by 0 bases and J by 9 bases, 9 bases remained unmatched. Germline assignment: CDR1 DFQATT and CDR2 SNEGSKA (reference sequence).

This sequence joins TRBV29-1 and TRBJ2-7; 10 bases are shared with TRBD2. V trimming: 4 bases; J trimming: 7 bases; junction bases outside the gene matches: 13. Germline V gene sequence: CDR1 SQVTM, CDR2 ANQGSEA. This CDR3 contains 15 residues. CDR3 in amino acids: CSVGGLAGADREQYF. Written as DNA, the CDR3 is TGCAGCGTTGGGGGGCTAGCGGGAGCGGATAGGGAGCAGTACTTC.

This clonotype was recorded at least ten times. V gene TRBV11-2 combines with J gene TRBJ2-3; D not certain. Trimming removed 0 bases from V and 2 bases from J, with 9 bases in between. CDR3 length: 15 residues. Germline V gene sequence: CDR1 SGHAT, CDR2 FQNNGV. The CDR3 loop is CASSLEQITTDTQYF. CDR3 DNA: TGTGCCAGCAGCTTAGAACAGATAACCACAGATACGCAGTATTTT.